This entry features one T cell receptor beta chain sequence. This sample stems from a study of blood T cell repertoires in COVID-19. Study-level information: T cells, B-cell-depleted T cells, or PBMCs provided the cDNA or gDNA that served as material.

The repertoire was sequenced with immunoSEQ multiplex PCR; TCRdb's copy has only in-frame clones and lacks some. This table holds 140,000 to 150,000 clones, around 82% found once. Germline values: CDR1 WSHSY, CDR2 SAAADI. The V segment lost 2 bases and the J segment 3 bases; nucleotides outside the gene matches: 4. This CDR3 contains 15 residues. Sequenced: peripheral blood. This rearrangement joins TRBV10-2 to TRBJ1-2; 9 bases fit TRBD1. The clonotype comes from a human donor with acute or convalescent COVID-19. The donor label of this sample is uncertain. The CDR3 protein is CASSEGGQGYYGYTF. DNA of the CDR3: TGCGCCAGCAGTGAGGGCGGACAGGGGTACTATGGCTACACCTTC.